The source of this TCR beta chain is a study of cytomegalovirus exposure and HLA in healthy donors. The CDR3 is 16 residues long. The germline V gene has CDR1 MGHRA and CDR2 YSYEKL. V was shortened by 0 bases and J by 8 bases, with 16 bases between the two germline ends. This clone was observed once. PCR used 60 Vbeta primers and 13 Jbeta primers. The method was immunoSEQ multiplex PCR; TCRdb's version includes in-frame clones alone and lacks a portion of them. The table shows 100,000 or so clones, with roughly 81% occurring only once. The material sequenced was PBMCs. The source of this sequence is a man in his forties or fifties in good health and CMV-seronegative. The rearrangement uses TRBV4-1 and TRBJ1-4, with D possibly matching TRBD1 (5 bases). CDR3 coding DNA: TGCGCCAGCAGCCAAGATGGGGGAGGGGTTCGAGAAAAACTGTTTTTT. Its protein is CASSQDGGGVREKLFF.